This T cell receptor beta chain appears in the sequencing data of a study of CD8 T cells in ankylosing spondylitis. Quantitative 5'-RACE with molecular barcodes produced the TCR beta libraries. TCRdb reanalysed the 5' RACE reads using MiXCR and keeps one entry per CDR3 protein. The sample yields about 700,000 distinct CDR3 sequences, around a fifth seen once. This clonotype was detected only a few times. Its antigen remains unknown. Overall study findings and caveats: A CD8+ phenotype characterized the disease-linked clones, which were relatively rare in peripheral blood. What seemed typical of ankylosing spondylitis blood was a TCR beta motif built from several highly homologous variants. Reportedly, significant enrichment of disease-linked clones occurred in matched ankylosing spondylitis synovial fluid. A number of the motif variants had already been described in reactive arthritis synovial fluid and blood.

The germline V gene encodes CDR1 DFQATT and CDR2 SNEGSKA (reference sequence). The CDR3 contains 14 residues. V was clipped by 3 bases and J by 0 bases, with 11 bases between them. This receptor was obtained from a male donor with ankylosing spondylitis. The source material was blood, either unsorted or a sorted T cell fraction (not recorded which). The V gene is TRBV20-1, the J gene TRBJ1-1, with D hard to call. CDR3 amino acids: CSASTTRVNTEAFF. The CDR3, as DNA: TGCAGTGCTAGTACGACAAGGGTGAACACTGAAGCTTTCTTT.